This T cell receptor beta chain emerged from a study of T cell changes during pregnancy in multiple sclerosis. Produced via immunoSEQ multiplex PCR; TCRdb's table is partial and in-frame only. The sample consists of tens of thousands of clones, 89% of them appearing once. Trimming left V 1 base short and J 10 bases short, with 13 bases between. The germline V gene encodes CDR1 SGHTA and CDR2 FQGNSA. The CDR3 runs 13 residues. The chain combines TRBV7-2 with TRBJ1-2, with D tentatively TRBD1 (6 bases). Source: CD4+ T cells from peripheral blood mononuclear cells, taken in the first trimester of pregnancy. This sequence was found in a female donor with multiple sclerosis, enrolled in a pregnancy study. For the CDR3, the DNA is TGTGCCAGCAGCTTAGAGGTCAGGGGTGTCTACACCTTC. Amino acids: CASSLEVRGVYTF.